A selection of T cell receptor beta chains follows, all from one sample in a study of T cell changes during pregnancy in multiple sclerosis. Repertoires were generated with immunoSEQ multiplex PCR, while TCRdb's copy carries only in-frame clones and drops some. The sample records some 50,000 clones, 90% being singletons. The material was peripheral blood, obtained in the first trimester of pregnancy. These receptors originate from a female donor in good health, enrolled as a control in a pregnancy study. CDR3s include the opening cysteine and the closing phenylalanine or tryptophan. Fields, in order: D gene, V gene, J gene, clone size, CDR3 protein, CDR3 DNA. A D gene is named only where the DNA matches it firmly. The size entry is marked missing in some rows and otherwise reads once, few, many or a size class.

>.|TRBV2|TRBJ2-5|.
CASTKEAGAKTQYF
TGTGCCAGCACCAAAGAGGCGGGGGCAAAGACCCAGTACTTC
>.|TRBV30|TRBJ1-1|once
CAWSVYGRSPNTEAFF
TGTGCCTGGAGTGTATACGGTCGGAGCCCGAACACTGAAGCTTTCTTT
>TRBD1|TRBV9|TRBJ1-1|.
CASSPWTGQTEAFF
TGTGCCAGCAGCCCCTGGACAGGGCAGACTGAAGCTTTCTTT
>TRBD1|TRBV4-3|TRBJ2-5|.
CASSQDGQGGQETQYF
TGCGCCAGCAGCCAAGACGGACAGGGGGGGCAAGAGACCCAGTACTTC
>TRBD1|TRBV27|TRBJ1-1|.
CASSSQGAKVNTEAFF
TGTGCCAGCAGTTCTCAGGGGGCCAAGGTGAACACTGAAGCTTTCTTT
>TRBD2|TRBV6-5|TRBJ2-3|.
CASREGTSRGTQYF
TGTGCCAGCAGAGAAGGGACTAGCAGAGGTACGCAGTATTTT
>TRBD1|TRBV5-1|TRBJ1-1|once
CASSYRDRNLNTEAFF
TGCGCCAGCAGCTACCGGGACAGGAATTTGAACACTGAAGCTTTCTTT
>.|TRBV19|TRBJ1-1|.
CASSIGRLEAFF
TGTGCCAGTAGTATAGGTAGACTAGAAGCTTTCTTT
>TRBD1|TRBV4-2|TRBJ1-2|.
CASSPEVGQGLYGGYTF
TGTGCCAGCAGCCCAGAGGTTGGACAGGGACTATATGGGGGCTACACCTTC
>.|TRBV29-1|TRBJ2-2|.
CSVGVGPGGELFF
TGCAGCGTTGGGGTGGGCCCCGGCGGGGAGCTGTTTTTT
>TRBD2|TRBV27|TRBJ2-1|.
CASSLLGLAGGSGDNEQFF
TGTGCCAGCAGTTTATTGGGGCTAGCGGGAGGATCAGGGGACAATGAGCAGTTCTTC
>.|TRBV18|TRBJ2-7|.
CASSLQRDNGEQYF
TGTGCCAGCTCCCTACAGAGGGACAATGGCGAGCAGTACTTC
>TRBD1|TRBV2|TRBJ1-5|.
CASQYRGGQPQHF
TGTGCCAGCCAATACAGGGGAGGACAGCCCCAGCATTTT
>TRBD1|TRBV6-5|TRBJ2-5|.
CASSYVGTGWETQYF
TGTGCCAGCAGTTACGTGGGGACAGGGTGGGAGACCCAGTACTTC
>.|TRBV10-1|TRBJ1-5|.
CASTGRRGGVSNQPQHF
TGCGCCAGCACCGGAAGAAGGGGAGGAGTGAGCAATCAGCCCCAGCATTTT
>TRBD2|TRBV27|TRBJ2-1|.
CASGRREGSYNEQFF
TGTGCCAGCGGTCGGCGGGAGGGCTCCTACAATGAGCAGTTCTTC
>TRBD2|TRBV5-1|TRBJ2-1|.
CASSHGVTSGYNEQFF
TGCGCCAGCAGCCATGGGGTGACTAGCGGCTACAATGAGCAGTTCTTC
>TRBD1|TRBV7-2|TRBJ1-2|.
CASSSDRGEVGGYTF
TGTGCCAGCAGCTCTGACAGGGGGGAAGTCGGTGGCTACACCTTC
>TRBD1|TRBV7-4|TRBJ2-7|few
CASSLVRPWDSMGEQYF
TGTGCCAGCAGCTTAGTAAGGCCCTGGGACAGTATGGGCGAGCAGTACTTC
>.|TRBV5-1|TRBJ2-5|.
CASSLVAGQVIKETQYF
TGCGCCAGCAGCTTGGTGGCAGGGCAGGTAATTAAGGAGACCCAGTACTTC
>TRBD2|TRBV7-2|TRBJ2-7|few
CASSLGEGTHEQYF
TGTGCCAGCAGCTTAGGGGAGGGTACCCACGAGCAGTACTTC
>.|TRBV21-1|TRBJ2-1|.
CASSKDTYNEQFF
TGTGCCAGCAGCAAAGATACATACAATGAGCAGTTCTTC
>.|TRBV9|TRBJ2-3|.
CASSAEGDTDTQYF
TGTGCCAGCAGCGCCGAGGGGGACACAGATACGCAGTATTTT
>.|TRBV5-5|TRBJ1-4|.
CASSFGGEAGEKLFF
TGTGCCAGCAGCTTTGGAGGGGAAGCTGGGGAAAAACTGTTTTTT
>.|TRBV10-2|TRBJ2-2|.
CASLRTEINTGELFF
TGCGCCAGCCTCCGGACAGAGATAAACACCGGGGAGCTGTTTTTT
>.|TRBV29-1|TRBJ2-7|few
CSDPTSRDNPYDEQYF
TGCAGCGACCCCACCAGTCGCGACAATCCATACGACGAGCAGTACTTC
>.|TRBV28|TRBJ2-2|.
CASRTTFRELFF
TGTGCCAGCAGAACGACTTTCCGGGAGCTGTTTTTT
>TRBD2|TRBV2|TRBJ2-3|.
CASSPYPSGGTTDTQYF
TGTGCCAGCAGTCCCTACCCTAGCGGGGGGACCACAGATACGCAGTATTTT
>.|TRBV4-1|TRBJ1-3|.
CASSPIDLGNTIYF
TGCGCCAGCAGTCCGATCGATCTAGGAAACACCATATATTTT
>.|TRBV9|TRBJ1-1|.
CASSVAGENTEAFF
TGTGCCAGCAGCGTAGCGGGAGAGAACACTGAAGCTTTCTTT
>.|TRBV29-1|TRBJ2-2|.
CSHPPGGAGSFTGELFF
TGCAGCCACCCGCCCGGCGGGGCAGGATCCTTCACCGGGGAGCTGTTTTTT
>TRBD2|TRBV5-1|TRBJ2-7|.
CASSLPMGTSIPKQYF
TGCGCCAGCAGCTTGCCGATGGGGACTAGTATCCCCAAGCAGTACTTC
>TRBD2|TRBV11-2|TRBJ2-3|.
CASSFPRGTSIVDTQYF
TGTGCCAGCAGCTTTCCGCGTGGGACTAGCATAGTGGATACGCAGTATTTT
>TRBD1|TRBV7-8|TRBJ2-6|.
CASRRGRTGTGSGANVLTF
TGTGCCAGCCGAAGGGGGCGGACCGGGACAGGCTCTGGGGCCAACGTCCTGACTTTC
>TRBD2|TRBV29-1|TRBJ2-1|.
CSVGEGASYNEQFF
TGCAGCGTTGGGGAGGGCGCTTCCTACAATGAGCAGTTCTTC
>.|TRBV9|TRBJ1-1|few
CASSTHPDTEAFF
TGTGCCAGCAGCACCCACCCGGACACTGAAGCTTTCTTT
>.|TRBV15|TRBJ2-1|few
CATSSIVRSSYNEQFF
TGTGCCACCAGCAGTATCGTCCGGAGCTCCTACAATGAGCAGTTCTTC
>TRBD2|TRBV2|TRBJ2-7|.
CASSGVLAGGNYEQYF
TGTGCCAGCAGTGGGGTTCTAGCGGGGGGAAACTACGAGCAGTACTTC
>TRBD1|TRBV5-5|TRBJ2-1|.
CASSLNRGNEQFF
TGTGCCAGCAGCTTGAACAGGGGTAATGAGCAGTTCTTC
>.|TRBV2|TRBJ2-4|.
CASSHESVKAKNIQYF
TGTGCCAGCAGTCACGAGAGCGTGAAAGCCAAAAACATTCAGTACTTC
>.|TRBV5-1|TRBJ2-7|.
CASSLLQGSSYEQYF
TGCGCCAGCAGCTTGTTACAGGGTTCCTCCTACGAGCAGTACTTC
>TRBD1|TRBV6-5|TRBJ1-2|once
CASSYLRTGGYTF
TGTGCCAGCAGTTACCTCAGGACAGGGGGCTACACCTTC
>TRBD1|TRBV5-3|TRBJ2-5|.
CARSLRTGLQETQYF
TGTGCCAGAAGCCTGAGGACAGGGCTCCAAGAGACCCAGTACTTC
>.|TRBV5-4|TRBJ2-2|.
CASSLLATVAGELFF
TGTGCCAGCAGCTTACTCGCCACGGTGGCCGGGGAGCTGTTTTTT
>TRBD2|TRBV15|TRBJ2-3|.
CATSPLAGPLDTQYF
TGTGCCACCAGCCCCCTAGCGGGCCCCTTGGATACGCAGTATTTT
>TRBD1|TRBV18|TRBJ1-4|.
CASSPGTGNEKLFF
TGTGCCAGCTCACCAGGGACAGGGAACGAAAAACTGTTTTTT
>TRBD2|TRBV5-1|TRBJ2-5|.
CASSLGLASGETQYF
TGCGCCAGCAGCTTGGGACTAGCAAGTGGAGAGACCCAGTACTTC
>TRBD2|TRBV5-1|TRBJ2-5|.
CASSLAGGDQETQYF
TGCGCCAGCAGCTTGGCGGGGGGGGACCAAGAGACCCAGTACTTC
>.|TRBV7-7|TRBJ2-1|.
CASSRLVKSNEQFF
TGTGCTAGCAGCCGACTAGTAAAATCCAATGAGCAGTTCTTC
>TRBD2|TRBV30|TRBJ2-3|.
CAWSVSRTSGGGPTDTQYF
TGTGCCTGGAGTGTTTCTCGGACTAGCGGGGGGGGCCCCACAGATACGCAGTATTTT
>TRBD2|TRBV14|TRBJ2-3|.
CASSQTESLAAPTDTQYF
TGTGCCAGCAGCCAAACCGAGTCCCTAGCGGCGCCCACAGATACGCAGTATTTT
>.|TRBV28|TRBJ2-6|once
CASSLFTQPGANVLTF
TGTGCCAGCAGTTTATTTACACAACCTGGGGCCAACGTCCTGACTTTC
>TRBD2|TRBV18|TRBJ2-3|.
CASSPPGTSGGDTQYF
TGTGCCAGCTCACCACCGGGGACTAGCGGGGGAGATACGCAGTATTTT
>.|TRBV5-4|TRBJ2-3|.
CASKRGGGSTDTQYF
TGTGCCTCCAAAAGGGGGGGCGGAAGCACAGATACGCAGTATTTT
>TRBD2|TRBV9|TRBJ2-1|.
CASSVSGGYNEQFF
TGTGCCAGCAGCGTATCGGGGGGCTACAATGAGCAGTTCTTC
>TRBD1|TRBV9|TRBJ2-7|.
CASSPGQPTYEQYF
TGTGCCAGCAGCCCGGGACAGCCGACCTACGAGCAGTACTTC
>TRBD1|TRBV18|TRBJ2-1|.
CASSPRGQTYNEQFF
TGTGCCAGCTCACCAAGGGGACAGACCTACAATGAGCAGTTCTTC
>.|TRBV7-9|TRBJ2-1|.
CASSGLGGGAGEQFF
TGTGCCAGCAGCGGCTTAGGGGGCGGGGCGGGTGAGCAGTTCTTC
>TRBD2|TRBV7-9|TRBJ2-1|.
CASRLAGGDEQFF
TGTGCCAGCAGACTGGCGGGAGGGGATGAGCAGTTCTTC